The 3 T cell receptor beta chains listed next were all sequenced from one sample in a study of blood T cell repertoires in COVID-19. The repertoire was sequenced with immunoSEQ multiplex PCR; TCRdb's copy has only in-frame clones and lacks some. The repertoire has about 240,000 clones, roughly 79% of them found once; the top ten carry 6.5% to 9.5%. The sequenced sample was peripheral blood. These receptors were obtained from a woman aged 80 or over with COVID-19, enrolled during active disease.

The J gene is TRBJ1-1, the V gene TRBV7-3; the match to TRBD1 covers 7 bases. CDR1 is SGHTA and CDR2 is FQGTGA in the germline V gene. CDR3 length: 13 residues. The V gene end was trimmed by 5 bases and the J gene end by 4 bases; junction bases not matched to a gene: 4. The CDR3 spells CASSEAGGTEAFF. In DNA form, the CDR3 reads TGTGCCAGCAGCGAAGCAGGGGGCACTGAAGCTTTCTTT.

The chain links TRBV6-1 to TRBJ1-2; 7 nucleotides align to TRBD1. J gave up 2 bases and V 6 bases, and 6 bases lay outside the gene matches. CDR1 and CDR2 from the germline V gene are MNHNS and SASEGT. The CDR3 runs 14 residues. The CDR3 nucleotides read TGTGCCAGCAGGGGCGGGACAGTGAACTATGGCTACACCTTC. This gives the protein CASRGGTVNYGYTF.

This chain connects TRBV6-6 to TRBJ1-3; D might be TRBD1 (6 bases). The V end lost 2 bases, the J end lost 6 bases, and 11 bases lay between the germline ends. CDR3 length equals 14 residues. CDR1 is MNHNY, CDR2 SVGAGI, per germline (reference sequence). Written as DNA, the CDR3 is TGTGCCAGCAGTTACGGGGGGGCGGTAAACACCATATATTTT. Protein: CASSYGGAVNTIYF.